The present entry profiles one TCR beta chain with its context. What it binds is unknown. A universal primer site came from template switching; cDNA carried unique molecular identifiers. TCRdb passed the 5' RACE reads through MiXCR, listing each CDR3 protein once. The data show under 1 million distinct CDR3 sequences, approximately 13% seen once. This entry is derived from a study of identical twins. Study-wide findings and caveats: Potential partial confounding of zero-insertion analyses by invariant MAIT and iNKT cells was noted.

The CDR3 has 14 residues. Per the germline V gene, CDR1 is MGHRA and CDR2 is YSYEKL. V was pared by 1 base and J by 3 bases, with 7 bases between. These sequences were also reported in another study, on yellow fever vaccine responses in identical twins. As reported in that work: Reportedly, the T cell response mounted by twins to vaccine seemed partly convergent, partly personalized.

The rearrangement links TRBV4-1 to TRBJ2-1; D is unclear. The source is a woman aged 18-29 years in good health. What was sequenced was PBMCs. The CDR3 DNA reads TGCGCCAGCAGCCAAGGTAACAGCTACAATGAGCAGTTCTTC. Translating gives CASSQGNSYNEQFF.